The source of this TCR beta chain is a study of blood T cell repertoires in COVID-19. Study background: Acute and convalescent COVID-19 specimens originated in the United States, Italy and Spain. Sources were T cells, B-cell-depleted T cells, or PBMCs; the material itself was cDNA or gDNA.

Seattle researchers signed up patients amid active infection and tracked them longitudinally. CDR3 length: 16 residues. Germline-derived CDR1 and CDR2 are MNHEY and SVGAGI. The V end was cut by 0 bases, the J end by 0 bases, with 12 bases between. Authors' methods: The assay estimated nucleated cells by amplifying reference gene primers. Clones were sequenced by immunoSEQ multiplex PCR, and TCRdb holds only the in-frame ones, with some missing. V and J calls and clone size follow that table, whereas D and trimming were derived from the DNA. The sample lists under 450,000 clones, about nine tenths seen once, with roughly 13% in the top ten.

The sequenced sample was peripheral blood. This TCR derives from a woman in her forties or fifties with COVID-19, enrolled during active disease. This chain uses TRBV6-5 with TRBJ2-7, with no clear D. The CDR3 sequence is CASSYSAVASSYEQYF. CDR3 nucleotide sequence: TGTGCCAGCAGTTACTCGGCAGTGGCAAGCTCCTACGAGCAGTACTTC.